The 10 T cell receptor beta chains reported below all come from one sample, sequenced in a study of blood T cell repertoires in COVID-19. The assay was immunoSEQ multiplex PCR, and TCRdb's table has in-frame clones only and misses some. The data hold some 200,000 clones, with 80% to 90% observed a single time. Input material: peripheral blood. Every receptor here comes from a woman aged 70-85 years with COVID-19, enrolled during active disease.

The chain's CDR3 is CASSQDRAGEETQYF. The CDR3 DNA is TGTGCCAGCAGCCAAGATCGAGCGGGAGAAGAGACCCAGTACTTC. The chain uses TRBV4-2 and TRBJ2-5; 8 nucleotides match TRBD2. The CDR3 contains 15 residues. Germline assignment: CDR1 LGHNA and CDR2 YNFKEQ. Trimming removed 0 bases from V and 3 bases from J; junction bases left unmatched: 3.

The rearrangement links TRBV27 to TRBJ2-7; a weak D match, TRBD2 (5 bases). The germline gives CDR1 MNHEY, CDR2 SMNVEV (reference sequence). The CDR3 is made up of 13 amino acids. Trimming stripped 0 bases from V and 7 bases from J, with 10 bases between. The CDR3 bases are TGTGCCAGCAGTTTATCAGGGTCGGGGGAGCAGTACTTC. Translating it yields CASSLSGSGEQYF.

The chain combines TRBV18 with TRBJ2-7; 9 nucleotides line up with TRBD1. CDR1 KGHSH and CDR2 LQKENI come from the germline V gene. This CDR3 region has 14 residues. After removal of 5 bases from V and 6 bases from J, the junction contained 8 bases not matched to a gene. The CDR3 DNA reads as TGTGCCAGCTCAACCTCGGGACAGGGCTCCGAGCAGTACTTC. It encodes CASSTSGQGSEQYF. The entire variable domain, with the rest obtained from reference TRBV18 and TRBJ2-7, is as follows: NAGVMQNPRHLVRRRGQEARLRCSPMKGHSHVYWYRQLPEEGLKFMVYLQKENIIDESGMPKERFSAEFPKEGPSILRIQQVVRGDSAAYFCASSTSGQGSEQYFGPGTRLTVT.

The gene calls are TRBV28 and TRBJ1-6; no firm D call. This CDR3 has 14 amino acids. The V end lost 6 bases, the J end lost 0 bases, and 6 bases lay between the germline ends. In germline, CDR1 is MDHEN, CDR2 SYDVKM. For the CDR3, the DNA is TGTGCCAGCAGCTACAGCTCCTATAATTCACCCCTCCACTTT. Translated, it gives CASSYSSYNSPLHF. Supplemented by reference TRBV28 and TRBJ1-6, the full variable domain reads DVKVTQSSRYLVKRTGEKVFLECVQDMDHENMFWYRQDPGLGLRLIYFSYDVKMKEKGDIPEGYSVSREKKERFSLILESASTNQTSMYLCASSYSSYNSPLHFGNGTRLTVT.

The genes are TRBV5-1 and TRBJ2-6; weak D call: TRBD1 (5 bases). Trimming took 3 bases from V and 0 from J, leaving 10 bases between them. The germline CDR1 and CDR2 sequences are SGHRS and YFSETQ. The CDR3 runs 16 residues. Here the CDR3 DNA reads TGCGCCAGCAGCTCCGTCAGGGACTCTGGGGCCAACGTCCTGACTTTC. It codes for CASSSVRDSGANVLTF.

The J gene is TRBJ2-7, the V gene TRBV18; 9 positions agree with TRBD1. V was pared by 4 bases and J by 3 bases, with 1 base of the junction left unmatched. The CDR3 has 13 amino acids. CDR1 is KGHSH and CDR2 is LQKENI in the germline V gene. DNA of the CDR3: TGTGCCAGCTCACAGGGACAGGGCTACGAGCAGTACTTC. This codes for CASSQGQGYEQYF.

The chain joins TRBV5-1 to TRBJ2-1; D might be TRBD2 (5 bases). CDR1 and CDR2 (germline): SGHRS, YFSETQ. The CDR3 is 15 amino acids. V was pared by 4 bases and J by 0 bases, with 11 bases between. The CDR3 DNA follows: TGCGCCAGCAGCATGGACTCCAACTCCTACAATGAGCAGTTCTTC. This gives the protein CASSMDSNSYNEQFF.

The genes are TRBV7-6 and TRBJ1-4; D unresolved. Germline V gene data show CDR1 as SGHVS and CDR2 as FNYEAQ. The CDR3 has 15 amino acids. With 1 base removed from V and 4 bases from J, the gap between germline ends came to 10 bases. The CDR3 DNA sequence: TGTGCCAGCAGCTTAGGGCCAGGCCGTAATGAAAAACTGTTTTTT. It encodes CASSLGPGRNEKLFF.

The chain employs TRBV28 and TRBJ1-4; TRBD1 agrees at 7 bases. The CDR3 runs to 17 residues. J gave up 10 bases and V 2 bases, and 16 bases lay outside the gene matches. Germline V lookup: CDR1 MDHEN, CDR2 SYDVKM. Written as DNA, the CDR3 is TGTGCCAGCAGTTTAGACGGACAGGCCCAGTTGGTAGGAAAACTGTTTTTT. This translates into CASSLDGQAQLVGKLFF.

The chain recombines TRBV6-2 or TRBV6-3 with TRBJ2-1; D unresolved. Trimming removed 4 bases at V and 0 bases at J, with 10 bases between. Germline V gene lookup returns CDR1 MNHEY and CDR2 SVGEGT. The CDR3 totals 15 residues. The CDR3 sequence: CASSLTAVSYNEQFF. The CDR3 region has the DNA TGTGCCAGCAGTTTAACGGCGGTCTCCTACAATGAGCAGTTCTTC.